This TCR beta chain originates from a study of cytomegalovirus exposure and HLA in healthy donors. Study conclusions and caveats: The authors reported that TCR beta sequences could predict HLA-A and HLA-B alleles. These predictions were accurate for most subjects in the first cohort. What a later analysis showed was that several of the most significant clusters appeared linked to common viral pathogens. HLA alleles were associated with roughly 17,000 TCR beta sequences in a later analysis at 0.05 false discovery rate. Analysis was performed later, and it showed HLA-associated TCR beta chains to be more clonally expanded than equally common others.

As to this clone: Its antigen is undetermined.

PCR involved 60 Vbeta and 13 Jbeta primers. Assay used: immunoSEQ multiplex PCR; TCRdb lists only in-frame clones, some missing. Here the sample table reports 75,000 to 90,000 clones. The germline gives CDR1 SGHRS, CDR2 YFSETQ. The CDR3 is 14 amino acids. V was pared by 3 bases and J by 4 bases, with 12 bases between. The clonotype comes from a woman aged 55-75 years in good health and CMV-seronegative. This chain joins TRBV5-1 and TRBJ2-3; maybe TRBD1 (5 bases). The sample taken for sequencing was PBMCs. This CDR3 is CASSSQGGSDTQYF. In DNA, the CDR3 is TGCGCCAGCAGCTCTCAGGGTGGTTCAGATACGCAGTATTTT.